Each of the 12 T cell receptor beta chains below was sequenced from the same sample in a study of blood T cell repertoires in COVID-19. Some clones are missing from TCRdb's copy, which holds only in-frame ones; the method was immunoSEQ multiplex PCR. The table shows 150,000 to 200,000 clones, with about 85% occurring only once. The specimen sequenced was peripheral blood. These receptors were collected from a man aged 80 or over with COVID-19, enrolled during active disease.

This clone was counted only a few times. This chain uses TRBV19 with TRBJ1-2; 7 bases fit TRBD1. Germline assignment: CDR1 LNHDA and CDR2 SQIVND (reference sequence). V was clipped by 6 bases and J by 4 bases; unmatched bases: 14. This CDR3 has 16 amino acids. CDR3 residues: CASSRNHLRDSYGYTF. The CDR3 DNA follows: TGTGCCAGTAGCCGCAACCACCTCCGGGACAGCTATGGCTACACCTTC.

This chain joins TRBV10-3 and TRBJ2-3; D remains ambiguous. V was cut by 0 bases and J by 4 bases, with 2 bases left in between. CDR3 length equals 12 residues. CDR1 is ENHRY, CDR2 SYGVKD, per germline. CDR3 DNA: TGTGCCATCAGTGAGTCCTCAGATACGCAGTATTTT. The encoded protein is CAISESSDTQYF.

The chain combines TRBV24-1 with TRBJ2-7; the D gene is possibly TRBD1 (7 bases). This CDR3 comprises 16 residues. The V gene lost 3 bases and the J gene lost 2 bases, with 16 bases spanning the gap. Germline CDR1 and CDR2: KGHDR and SFDVKD. The CDR3 protein is CATSDPRGVRPYEQYF. The CDR3 DNA is TGTGCCACCAGTGATCCCAGGGGGGTACGACCCTACGAGCAGTACTTC.

The chain uses TRBV11-2 and TRBJ2-1; D call uncertain. Trimming stripped 6 bases from V and 4 bases from J, with 13 bases between. Germline CDR1 and CDR2: SGHAT and FQNNGV. This CDR3 has 14 amino acids. CDR3 sequence: CASRPNPGYNEQFF. CDR3 DNA sequence: TGTGCCAGCAGGCCAAATCCGGGTTACAATGAGCAGTTCTTC.

The chain couples TRBV24-1 to TRBJ2-2; 8 bases map to TRBD1. The CDR3 consists of 16 residues. Looked up from germline, CDR1 is KGHDR and CDR2 is SFDVKD. Trimming at V came to 4 bases and at J to 1 base, leaving 4 bases not matched to a gene. CDR3 sequence: CATSDNGQGNTGELFF. The CDR3 nucleotides read TGTGCCACCAGTGACAACGGACAGGGGAACACCGGGGAGCTGTTTTTT.

As to this clone: A junction end diverges from the germline sequence, so it may reflect a read error. This chain links TRBV5-4 with TRBJ2-7; D not certain. The CDR3 spans 12 residues. Germline CDR1 and CDR2: SGHNT and YYREEE (reference sequence). Here the CDR3 DNA reads TGTGCCAGCAGCTTGGTTTCCTCCGAGCAGTACTTC. It specifies CASSLVSSEQYF.

The rearrangement links TRBV6-6 to TRBJ1-4; D may be TRBD1 (6 bases). This CDR3 contains 15 residues. V dropped 2 bases and J dropped 3 bases, with 10 bases sitting between them. Germline-derived CDR1 and CDR2 are MNHNY and SVGAGI (reference sequence). The CDR3 protein is CASSYQGYSNEKLFF. DNA for the CDR3: TGTGCCAGCAGTTACCAGGGGTACTCTAATGAAAAACTGTTTTTT.

This clone was observed a handful of times. This chain uses TRBV9 with TRBJ2-5; 10 positions agree with TRBD1. CDR1 and CDR2 from the germline V gene are SGDLS and YYNGEE. This CDR3 is built from 15 residues. The V and J ends lost 0 bases and 4 bases, in that order; junction bases with no gene match: 3. In nucleotides, the CDR3 is TGTGCCAGCAGCGTAGTTGGGACAGGGGCAGAGACCCAGTACTTC. Translated, it gives CASSVVGTGAETQYF. Using reference TRBV9 and TRBJ2-5 for the parts outside the CDR3, the full variable domain is DSGVTQTPKHLITATGQRVTLRCSPRSGDLSVYWYQQSLDQGLQFLIQYYNGEERAKGNILERFSAQQFPDLHSELNLSSLELGDSALYFCASSVVGTGAETQYFGPGTRLLVL.

V and J are TRBV19 and TRBJ2-5, with D perhaps matching TRBD1 (8 bases). V was pared by 6 bases and J by 1 base, with 18 bases between. The CDR3 runs 16 residues. Germline loops: CDR1 LNHDA, CDR2 SQIVND (reference sequence). The CDR3 region has the DNA TGTGCCAGTAGCCGTGGACAGGGACTATTCCAAGAGACCCAGTACTTC. Translated, it gives CASSRGQGLFQETQYF.

The chain employs TRBV3-1 (or the pseudogene TRBV3-2) and TRBJ1-2, with a weak D call TRBD1 (5 bases). V was clipped by 4 bases and J by 2 bases, with 14 bases between them. Germline V gene sequence: CDR1 LGHDT, CDR2 YNNKEL (reference sequence). The CDR3 is made up of 15 amino acids. CDR3 sequence reads: CASSPASRQNYGYTF. Written as DNA, the CDR3 is TGTGCCAGCAGCCCGGCCTCCAGACAGAACTATGGCTACACCTTC.

The CDR3 sequence: CATSVDTGSGNTIYF. The CDR3 coding sequence is TGTGCCACCAGCGTAGACACCGGCTCTGGAAACACCATATATTTT. V and J are TRBV15 and TRBJ1-3; D unresolved. Germline V gene data show CDR1 as LNHNV and CDR2 as YYDKDF (reference sequence). The germline V and J ends were trimmed by 5 bases and 0 bases, with 11 bases remaining between them. This CDR3 region has 15 residues.

This clone was detected a few times. The chain uses TRBV4-1 and TRBJ2-1; 7 bases match TRBD2. After removal of 1 base from V and 15 bases from J, the junction contained 9 bases not matched to a gene. CDR1 MGHRA and CDR2 YSYEKL come from the germline V gene. This CDR3 comprises 13 residues. CDR3 region: CASSQALGSGGFF. The DNA of the CDR3 is TGCGCCAGCAGCCAAGCCCTCGGGTCGGGGGGGTTCTTC.